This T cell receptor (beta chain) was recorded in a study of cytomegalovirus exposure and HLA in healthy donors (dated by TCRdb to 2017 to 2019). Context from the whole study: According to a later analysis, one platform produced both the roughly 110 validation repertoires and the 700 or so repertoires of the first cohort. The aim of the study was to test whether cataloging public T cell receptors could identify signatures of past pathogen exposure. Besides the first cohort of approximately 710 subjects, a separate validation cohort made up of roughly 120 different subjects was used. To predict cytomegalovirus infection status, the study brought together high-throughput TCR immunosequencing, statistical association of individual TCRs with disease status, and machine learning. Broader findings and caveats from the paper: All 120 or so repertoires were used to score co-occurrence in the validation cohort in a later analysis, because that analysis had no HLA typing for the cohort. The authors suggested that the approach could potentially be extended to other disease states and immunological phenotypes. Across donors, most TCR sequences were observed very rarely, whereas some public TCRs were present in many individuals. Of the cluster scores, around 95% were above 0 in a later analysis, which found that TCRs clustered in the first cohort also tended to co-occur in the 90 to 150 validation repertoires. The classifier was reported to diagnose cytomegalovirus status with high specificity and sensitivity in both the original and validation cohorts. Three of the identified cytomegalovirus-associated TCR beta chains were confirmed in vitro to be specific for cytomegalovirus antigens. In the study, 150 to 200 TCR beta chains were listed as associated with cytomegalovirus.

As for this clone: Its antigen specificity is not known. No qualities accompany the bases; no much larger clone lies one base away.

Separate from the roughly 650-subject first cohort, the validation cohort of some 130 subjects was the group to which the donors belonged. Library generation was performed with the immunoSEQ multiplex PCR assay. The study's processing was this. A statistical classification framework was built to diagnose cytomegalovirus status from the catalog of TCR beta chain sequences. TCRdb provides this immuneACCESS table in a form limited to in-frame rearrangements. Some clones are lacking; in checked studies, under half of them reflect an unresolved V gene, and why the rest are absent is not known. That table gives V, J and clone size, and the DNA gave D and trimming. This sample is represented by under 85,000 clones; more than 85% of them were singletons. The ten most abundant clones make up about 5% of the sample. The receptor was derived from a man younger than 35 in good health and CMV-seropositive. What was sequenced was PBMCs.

The DNA sequence is as follows: TGTGCCAGCAGTTTATTAGGAACAGGGGCTTACGGCTACACCTTC. The encoded protein is CASSLLGTGAYGYTF. The chain links TRBV28 with TRBJ1-2; 7 bases in the middle match TRBD1. The CDR3 numbers 15 residues from cysteine through phenylalanine. Here the CDR3 DNA is all that survives: 45 bases in frame from base 1. Germline trimming amounts to 1 base on V and 8 bases on J, with 10 as the count of junction bases outside the gene matches. CDR1 and CDR2, looked up from the germline V gene, are MDHEN and SYDVKM.